This T cell receptor beta chain was recovered during a study of technical replicates of blood from a few donors (TCRdb year 2017). For CDR1 and CDR2, the germline V gene (reference sequence) lists MNHNY and SVGAGI. Trimming removed 1 base from V and 2 bases from J; the gene matches leave 3 bases unexplained. Measured from the cysteine to the phenylalanine, the CDR3 is 15 residues long. Here the CDR3 DNA is all that survives: 45 bases in frame from base 1. The library was made by the immunoSEQ multiplex PCR assay. This is the immuneACCESS table as TCRdb keeps it, with only in-frame sequences that have V and J called. A part of the clones is gone; compared with another copy, unresolved V genes explain less than half, and the rest is unexplained. In this sample the table shows 75,000 to 100,000 clones, approximately 94% of which occur a single time. The ten largest clones add up to about 0.35% of the sample.

On this clone: No cognate antigen has been identified for it. Base qualities are not at hand, and no much larger clone is one base apart.

The V and J genes are TRBV6-6 and TRBJ1-1, and 8 bases in between align with TRBD1. Specimen: T cells isolated from PBMCs. The TCR comes from a human donor in good health. The DNA reads TGTGCCAGCAGTTACTGGACAGGGACTAACACTGAAGCTTTCTTT. This translates into CASSYWTGTNTEAFF.